These T cell receptor beta chains were read from a single sample in a study of blood T cell repertoires in COVID-19. Sequencing was performed with immunoSEQ multiplex PCR; in TCRdb, only in-frame clones are kept and a portion is missing. The sample shows around 120,000 clones, 90% of them seen only once. The sequencing input was peripheral blood. The receptors were gathered from a woman aged 60 to 75 with COVID-19, enrolled during active disease. CDR3s include the opening cysteine and the closing phenylalanine or tryptophan. The D gene is left open where the match is weak.

CASTPDFPQGQVINQPQHF | TRBJ1-5 | NA | TRBV19
CASLTHPNTEAFF | TRBJ1-1 | NA | TRBV6-5
CASSHAGAHTEAFF | TRBJ1-1 | NA | TRBV4-3
CASSPGQGQTDTQYF | TRBJ2-3 | TRBD1 | TRBV18
CASSVDVSDNSPLHF | TRBJ1-6 | NA | TRBV9
CASSVYDRSIGNTIYF | TRBJ1-3 | NA | TRBV5-4
CASSIVRGNYGYTF | TRBJ1-2 | NA | TRBV19
CASSLQGPPNEKLFF | TRBJ1-4 | NA | TRBV9
CATAYNEQFF | TRBJ2-1 | NA | TRBV6-5
CASSLAGGYEQYF | TRBJ2-7 | TRBD2 | TRBV19
CASSTTGMNEQFF | TRBJ2-1 | NA | TRBV5-6
CAGNSLAYGQGRRNTIYF | TRBJ1-3 | NA | TRBV12-2
CASNPSMVKNIQYF | TRBJ2-4 | NA | TRBV19
CASSIRGAGAGYTF | TRBJ1-2 | NA | TRBV19
CASSRTGLYGYTF | TRBJ1-2 | NA | TRBV12-3/TRBV12-4
CASSSMRQGEKLFF | TRBJ1-4 | TRBD1 | TRBV6-5
CASSYRRTGVTEAFF | TRBJ1-1 | TRBD1 | TRBV6-5
CASTKTGLGEKLFF | TRBJ1-4 | NA | TRBV2
CASKTEGSNQPQHF | TRBJ1-5 | NA | TRBV19
CASSLGQGFNYGYTF | TRBJ1-2 | TRBD1 | TRBV7-9
CASSGAGGTVGETQYF | TRBJ2-5 | NA | TRBV2
CASSSTIPGLAVTDTQYF | TRBJ2-3 | TRBD2 | TRBV5-1
CASSDGTGMGDQPQHF | TRBJ1-5 | TRBD1 | TRBV5-8
CASSQGATSTDTQYF | TRBJ2-3 | NA | TRBV4-1
CAWSADRAVNQPQHF | TRBJ1-5 | TRBD1 | TRBV30
CSVVGQATYEQYF | TRBJ2-7 | TRBD1 | TRBV29-1
CASSKGNSPLHF | TRBJ1-6 | NA | TRBV9
CAWSPLGNTIYF | TRBJ1-3 | NA | TRBV30
CASSLGQGARGYTF | TRBJ1-2 | TRBD1 | TRBV7-8
CASSLLGTGDSPLHF | TRBJ1-6 | TRBD1 | TRBV5-5
CASRMGQPNTEAFF | TRBJ1-1 | TRBD1 | TRBV27
CASSERGFSYNEQFF | TRBJ2-1 | NA | TRBV6-1
CASSVVGGNRGMRPYSNQPQHF | TRBJ1-5 | TRBD1 | TRBV9
CASIRAYEQYF | TRBJ2-7 | NA | TRBV6-5
CASSSGQASYEQYF | TRBJ2-7 | TRBD1 | TRBV6-5
CASSLETMGEQYF | TRBJ2-7 | NA | TRBV5-4
CASSLTGQREKLFF | TRBJ1-4 | TRBD1 | TRBV2
CASSSTGASEKLFF | TRBJ1-4 | TRBD1 | TRBV18
CASSQTGNTEAFF | TRBJ1-1 | NA | TRBV3-1/TRBV3-2
CASSQDRNYGYTF | TRBJ1-2 | TRBD1 | TRBV12-3/TRBV12-4
CASRAGQSNTEAFF | TRBJ1-1 | TRBD1 | TRBV6-4
CASSDERGGNNEQFF | TRBJ2-1 | TRBD2 | TRBV6-1
CASSLVTGHRSETDTQYF | TRBJ2-3 | NA | TRBV5-1
CASSLEERGDYNEQFF | TRBJ2-1 | TRBD2 | TRBV5-1
CASSQTGEVAPLHF | TRBJ1-6 | NA | TRBV3-1/TRBV3-2
CASRLGLAGGPSSYNEQFF | TRBJ2-1 | TRBD2 | TRBV5-6
CASSPGASGAGETQYF | TRBJ2-5 | NA | TRBV11-3